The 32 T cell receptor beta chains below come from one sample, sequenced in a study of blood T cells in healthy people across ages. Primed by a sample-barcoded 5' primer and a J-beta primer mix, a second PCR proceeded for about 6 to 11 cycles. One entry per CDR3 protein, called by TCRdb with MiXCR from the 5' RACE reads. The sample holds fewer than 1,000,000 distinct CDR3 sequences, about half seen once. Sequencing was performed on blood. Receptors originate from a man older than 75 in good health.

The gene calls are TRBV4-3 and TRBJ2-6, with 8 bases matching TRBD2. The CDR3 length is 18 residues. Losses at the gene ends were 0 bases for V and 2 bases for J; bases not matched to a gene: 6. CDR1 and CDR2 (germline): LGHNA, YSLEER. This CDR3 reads CASSQDTTSGAGANVLTF. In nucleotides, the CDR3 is TGCGCCAGCAGCCAAGATACTACTAGCGGAGCTGGGGCCAACGTCCTGACTTTC.

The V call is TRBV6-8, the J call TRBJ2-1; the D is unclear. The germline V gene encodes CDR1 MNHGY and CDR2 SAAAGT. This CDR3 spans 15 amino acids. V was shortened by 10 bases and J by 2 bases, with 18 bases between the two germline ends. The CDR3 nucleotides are TGTGCCACCCCAACCAATGGGCGGCCCTACAATGAGCAGTTCTTC. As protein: CATPTNGRPYNEQFF.

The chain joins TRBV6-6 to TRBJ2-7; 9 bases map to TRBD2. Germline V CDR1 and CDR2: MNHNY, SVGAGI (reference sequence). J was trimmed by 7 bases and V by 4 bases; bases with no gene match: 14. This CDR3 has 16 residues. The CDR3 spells CASSFLAGAPGNEQYF. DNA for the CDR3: TGTGCCAGCAGTTTCTTAGCGGGAGCCCCCGGGAATGAGCAGTACTTC.

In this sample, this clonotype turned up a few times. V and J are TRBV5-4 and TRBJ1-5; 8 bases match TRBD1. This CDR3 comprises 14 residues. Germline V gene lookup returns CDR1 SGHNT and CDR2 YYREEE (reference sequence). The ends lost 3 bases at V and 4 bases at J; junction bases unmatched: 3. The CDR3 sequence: CASSWQGANQPQHF. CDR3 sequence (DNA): TGTGCCAGCAGCTGGCAGGGGGCGAATCAGCCCCAGCATTTT.

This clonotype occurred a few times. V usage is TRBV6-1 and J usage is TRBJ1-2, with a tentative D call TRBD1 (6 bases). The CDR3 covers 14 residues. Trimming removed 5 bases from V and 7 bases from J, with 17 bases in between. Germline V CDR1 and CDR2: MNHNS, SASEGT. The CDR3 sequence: CASSLLVRGSGYTF. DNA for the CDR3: TGTGCCAGCAGTCTCCTGGTCAGGGGAAGTGGCTACACCTTC.

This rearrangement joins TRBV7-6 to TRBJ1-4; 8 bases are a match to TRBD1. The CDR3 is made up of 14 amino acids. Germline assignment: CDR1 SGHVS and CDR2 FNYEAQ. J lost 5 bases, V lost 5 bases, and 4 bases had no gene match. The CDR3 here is CASSTGQENEKLFF. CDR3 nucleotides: TGTGCCAGCAGCACGGGACAGGAGAATGAAAAACTGTTTTTT.

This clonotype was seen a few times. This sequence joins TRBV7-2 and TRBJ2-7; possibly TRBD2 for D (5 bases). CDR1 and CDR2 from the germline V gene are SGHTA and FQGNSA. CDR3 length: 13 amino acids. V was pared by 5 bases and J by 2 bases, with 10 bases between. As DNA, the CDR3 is TGTGCCAGCAGCAACCGGGAAGCCTACGAGCAGTACTTC. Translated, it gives CASSNREAYEQYF.

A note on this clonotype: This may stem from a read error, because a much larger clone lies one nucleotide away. Written as DNA, the CDR3 is TGTACCAGCAGCTCGGACAGGGTCTATGGCTACACCTTC. Its translation: CTSSSDRVYGYTF. This chain joins TRBV7-2 and TRBJ1-2; 8 bases agree with TRBD1. Per germline, CDR1 SGHTA and CDR2 FQGNSA. CDR3 length: 13 residues. Losses at the gene ends were 4 bases for V and 4 bases for J; bases not matched to a gene: 2.

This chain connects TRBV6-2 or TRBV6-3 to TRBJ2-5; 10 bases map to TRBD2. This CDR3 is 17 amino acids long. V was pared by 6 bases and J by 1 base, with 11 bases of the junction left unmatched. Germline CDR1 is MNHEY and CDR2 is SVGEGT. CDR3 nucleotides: TGTGCCAGCAGCGGCCTAGCGGGAGACACACCCCAAGAGACCCAGTACTTC. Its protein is CASSGLAGDTPQETQYF.

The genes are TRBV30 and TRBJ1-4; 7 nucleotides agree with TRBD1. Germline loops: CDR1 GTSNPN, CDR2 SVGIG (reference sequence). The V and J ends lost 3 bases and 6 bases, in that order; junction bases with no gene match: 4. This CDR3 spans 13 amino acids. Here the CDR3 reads CAWSSTGDEKLFF. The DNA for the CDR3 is TGTGCCTGGAGCTCAACAGGGGATGAAAAACTGTTTTTT.

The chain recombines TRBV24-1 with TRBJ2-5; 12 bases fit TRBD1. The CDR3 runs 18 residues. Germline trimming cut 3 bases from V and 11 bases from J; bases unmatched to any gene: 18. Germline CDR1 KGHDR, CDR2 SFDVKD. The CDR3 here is CATSDPGTGGSYNNEQYF. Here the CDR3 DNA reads TGTGCCACCAGTGATCCGGGGACAGGGGGCTCCTATAACAATGAGCAGTACTTC.

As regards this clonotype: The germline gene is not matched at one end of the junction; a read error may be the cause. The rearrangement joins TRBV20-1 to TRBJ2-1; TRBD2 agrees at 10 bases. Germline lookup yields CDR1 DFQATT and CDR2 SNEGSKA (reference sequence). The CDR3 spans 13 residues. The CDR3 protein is CSAPLAGNKEQFF. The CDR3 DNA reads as TGCAGTGCTCCACTAGCGGGAAACAAGGAGCAGTTCTTC.

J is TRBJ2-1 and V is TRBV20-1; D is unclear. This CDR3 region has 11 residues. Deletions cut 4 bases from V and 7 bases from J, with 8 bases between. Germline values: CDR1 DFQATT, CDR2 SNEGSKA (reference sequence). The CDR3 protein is CSATRLNEQFF. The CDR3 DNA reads TGCAGTGCTACTCGTCTGAATGAGCAGTTCTTC.

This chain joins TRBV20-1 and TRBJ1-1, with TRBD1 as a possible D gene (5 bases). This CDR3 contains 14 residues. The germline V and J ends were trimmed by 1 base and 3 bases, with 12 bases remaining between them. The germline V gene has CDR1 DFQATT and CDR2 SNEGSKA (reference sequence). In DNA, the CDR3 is TGCAGTGCTAGAGGGCAGGGTTCCTACACTGAAGCTTTCTTT. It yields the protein CSARGQGSYTEAFF.

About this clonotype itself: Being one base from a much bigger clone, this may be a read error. The CDR3 here is CASSGDATGELFF. CDR3 DNA: TGTGCCAGCAGCGGAGACGCCACCGGGGAGCTGTTTTTT. V and J are TRBV9 and TRBJ2-2; D gene uncertain. This CDR3 spans 13 amino acids. Trimming shortened V by 3 bases and J by 4 bases, and 7 bases separated the two germline ends. Germline lookup yields CDR1 SGDLS and CDR2 YYNGEE.

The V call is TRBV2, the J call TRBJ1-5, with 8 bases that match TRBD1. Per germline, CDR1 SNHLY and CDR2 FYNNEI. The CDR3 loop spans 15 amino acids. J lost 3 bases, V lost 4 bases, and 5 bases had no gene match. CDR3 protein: CASSGDRQPNQPQHF. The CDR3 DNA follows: TGTGCCAGCAGTGGGGACAGGCAACCCAATCAGCCCCAGCATTTT.

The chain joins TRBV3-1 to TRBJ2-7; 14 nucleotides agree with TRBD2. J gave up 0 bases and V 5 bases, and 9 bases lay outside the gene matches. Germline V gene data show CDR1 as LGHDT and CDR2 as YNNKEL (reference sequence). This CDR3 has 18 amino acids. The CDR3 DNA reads TGTGCCAGCAGCAAGAATACCGGGACTAGCGGGAGCTCCTACGAGCAGTACTTC. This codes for CASSKNTGTSGSSYEQYF.

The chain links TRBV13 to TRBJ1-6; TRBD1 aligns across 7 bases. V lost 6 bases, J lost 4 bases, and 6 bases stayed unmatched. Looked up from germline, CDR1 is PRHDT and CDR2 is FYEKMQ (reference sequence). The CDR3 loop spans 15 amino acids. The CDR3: CASRAGQPYNSPLHF. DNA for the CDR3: TGTGCCAGCAGGGCGGGACAGCCATATAATTCACCCCTCCACTTT.

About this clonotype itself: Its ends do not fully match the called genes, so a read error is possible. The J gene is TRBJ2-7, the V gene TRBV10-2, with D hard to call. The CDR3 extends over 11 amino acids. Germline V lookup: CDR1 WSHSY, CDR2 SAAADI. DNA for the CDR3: TGTGCCAGCAGTGAGTCAAGCGAGCAGTACTTC. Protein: CASSESSEQYF.

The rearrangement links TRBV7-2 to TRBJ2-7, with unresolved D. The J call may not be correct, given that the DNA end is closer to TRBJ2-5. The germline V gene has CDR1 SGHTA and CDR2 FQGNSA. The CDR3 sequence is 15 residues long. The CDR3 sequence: CASSPQPGQGETQYF. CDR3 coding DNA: TGTGCCAGCAGCCCCCAGCCGGGCCAAGGGGAGACCCAGTACTTC.

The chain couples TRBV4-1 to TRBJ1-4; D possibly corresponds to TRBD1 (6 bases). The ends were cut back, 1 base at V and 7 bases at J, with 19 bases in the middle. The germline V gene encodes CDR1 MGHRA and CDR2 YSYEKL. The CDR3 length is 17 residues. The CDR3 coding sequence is TGCGCCAGCAGCCAAGGAGCGGGAACAGGGATATTTGAAAAACTGTTTTTT. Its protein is CASSQGAGTGIFEKLFF.

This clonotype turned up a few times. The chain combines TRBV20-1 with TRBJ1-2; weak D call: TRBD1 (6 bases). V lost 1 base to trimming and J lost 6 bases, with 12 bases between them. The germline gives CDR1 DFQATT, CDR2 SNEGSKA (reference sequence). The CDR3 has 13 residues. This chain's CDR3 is CSARAGGGNGYTF. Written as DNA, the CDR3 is TGCAGTGCTAGAGCCGGGGGCGGAAATGGCTACACCTTC.

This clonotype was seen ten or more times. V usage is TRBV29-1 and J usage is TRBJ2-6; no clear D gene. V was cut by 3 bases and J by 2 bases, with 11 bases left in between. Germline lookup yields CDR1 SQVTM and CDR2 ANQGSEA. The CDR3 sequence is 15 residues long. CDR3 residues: CSVEALPAGANVLTF. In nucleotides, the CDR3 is TGCAGCGTTGAGGCCCTCCCAGCTGGGGCCAACGTCCTGACTTTC.

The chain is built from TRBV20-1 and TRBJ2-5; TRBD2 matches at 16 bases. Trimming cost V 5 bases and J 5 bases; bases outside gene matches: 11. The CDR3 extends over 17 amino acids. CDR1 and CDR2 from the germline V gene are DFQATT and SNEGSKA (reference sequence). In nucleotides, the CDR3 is TGCAGTGCTGACGCCGGGACTAGCGGGAGGGCCCAGGAGACCCAGTACTTC. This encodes CSADAGTSGRAQETQYF.

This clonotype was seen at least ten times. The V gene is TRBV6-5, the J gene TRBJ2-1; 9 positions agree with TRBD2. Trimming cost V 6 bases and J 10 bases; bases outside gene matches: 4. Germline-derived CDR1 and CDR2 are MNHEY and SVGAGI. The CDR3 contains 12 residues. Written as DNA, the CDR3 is TGTGCCAGCAGCTCCACTAGCGGGGAGCAGTTCTTC. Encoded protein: CASSSTSGEQFF.

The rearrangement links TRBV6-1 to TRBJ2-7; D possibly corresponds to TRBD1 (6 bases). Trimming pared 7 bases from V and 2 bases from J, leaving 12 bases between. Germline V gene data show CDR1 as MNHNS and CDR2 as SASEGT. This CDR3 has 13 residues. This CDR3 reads CASIRGTTYEQYF. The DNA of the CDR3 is TGTGCCAGCATTAGGGGGACAACCTACGAGCAGTACTTC.

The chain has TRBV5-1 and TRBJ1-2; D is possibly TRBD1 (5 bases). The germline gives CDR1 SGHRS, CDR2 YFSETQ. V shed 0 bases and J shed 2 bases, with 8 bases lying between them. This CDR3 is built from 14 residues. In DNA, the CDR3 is TGCGCCAGCAGCTTGGGGGACGACAACTATGGCTACACCTTC. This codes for CASSLGDDNYGYTF.

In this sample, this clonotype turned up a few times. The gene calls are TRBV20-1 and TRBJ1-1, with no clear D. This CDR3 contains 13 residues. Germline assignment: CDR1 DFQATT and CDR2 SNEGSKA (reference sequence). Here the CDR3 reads CTCQGQYGTEAFF. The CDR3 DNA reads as TGCACCTGCCAAGGGCAGTACGGCACTGAAGCTTTCTTT.

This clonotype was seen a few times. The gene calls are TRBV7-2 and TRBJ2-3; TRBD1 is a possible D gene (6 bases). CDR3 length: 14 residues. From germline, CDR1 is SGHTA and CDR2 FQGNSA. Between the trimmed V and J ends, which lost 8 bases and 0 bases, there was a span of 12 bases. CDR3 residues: CASQQGVSTDTQYF. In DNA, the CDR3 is TGTGCCAGCCAACAGGGAGTGAGCACAGATACGCAGTATTTT.

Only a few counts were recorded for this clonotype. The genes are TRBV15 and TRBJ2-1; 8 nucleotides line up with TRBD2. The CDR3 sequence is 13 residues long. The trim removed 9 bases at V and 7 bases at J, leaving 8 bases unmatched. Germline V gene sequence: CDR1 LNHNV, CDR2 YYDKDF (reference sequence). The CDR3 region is CATGTRRDNEQFF. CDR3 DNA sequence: TGTGCCACAGGGACTAGAAGAGATAATGAGCAGTTCTTC.

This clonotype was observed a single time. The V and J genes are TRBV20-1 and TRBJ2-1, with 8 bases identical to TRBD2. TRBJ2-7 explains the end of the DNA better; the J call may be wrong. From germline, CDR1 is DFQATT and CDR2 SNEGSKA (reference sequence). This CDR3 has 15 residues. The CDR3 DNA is TGCAGTGCTAGAGTTACTAGCGGCTCCTACAATGAGCAGTACTTC. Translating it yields CSARVTSGSYNEQYF.

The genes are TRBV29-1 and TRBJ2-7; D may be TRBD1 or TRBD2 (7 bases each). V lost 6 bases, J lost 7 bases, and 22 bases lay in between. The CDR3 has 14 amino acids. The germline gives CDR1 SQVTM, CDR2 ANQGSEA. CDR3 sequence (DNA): TGCAGCGTGTTGGGGGGGCAGGGGGTCGATGAGCAGTACTTC. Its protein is CSVLGGQGVDEQYF.